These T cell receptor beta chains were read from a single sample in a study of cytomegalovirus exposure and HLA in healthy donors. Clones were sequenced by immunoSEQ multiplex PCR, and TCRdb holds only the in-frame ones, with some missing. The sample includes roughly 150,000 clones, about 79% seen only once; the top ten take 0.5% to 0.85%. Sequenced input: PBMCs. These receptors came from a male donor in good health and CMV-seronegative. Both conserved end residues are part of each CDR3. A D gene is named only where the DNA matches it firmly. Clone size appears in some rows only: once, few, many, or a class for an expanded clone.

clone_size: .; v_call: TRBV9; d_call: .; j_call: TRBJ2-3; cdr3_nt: TGTGCCAGCAGCCCTTCGGGCACAGATACGCAGTATTTT; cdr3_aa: CASSPSGTDTQYF
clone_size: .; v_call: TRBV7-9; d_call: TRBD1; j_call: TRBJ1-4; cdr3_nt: TGTTCCAGCAGCCCCCCGGACAGGGGAGAAAATGAAAAACTGTTTTTT; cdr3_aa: CSSSPPDRGENEKLFF
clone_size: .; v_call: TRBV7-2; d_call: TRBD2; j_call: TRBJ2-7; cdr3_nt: TGTGCCAGCAGCTTAGTAACTAGCGGATTTTACGAGCAGTACTTC; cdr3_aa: CASSLVTSGFYEQYF
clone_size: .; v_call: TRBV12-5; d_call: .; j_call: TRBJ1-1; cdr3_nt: TGTGCTAGTGGGCAAGCCACAGGGTCCACTGAAGCTTTCTTT; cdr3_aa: CASGQATGSTEAFF
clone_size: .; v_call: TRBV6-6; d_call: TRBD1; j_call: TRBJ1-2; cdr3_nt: TGTGCCAGCAGTCGGGACAGGGAGGGATATGGTGGCTACACCTTC; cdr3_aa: CASSRDREGYGGYTF
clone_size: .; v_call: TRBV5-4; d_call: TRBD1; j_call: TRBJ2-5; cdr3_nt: TGTGCCAGCAGCCGCCCGACAGGGGGCCTCCAAGAGACCCAGTACTTC; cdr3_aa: CASSRPTGGLQETQYF
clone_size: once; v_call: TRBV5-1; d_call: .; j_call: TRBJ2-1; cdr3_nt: TGCGCCAGCAGCTTGGGAGGGGGTGGGTCCTACAATGAGCAGTTCTTC; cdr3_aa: CASSLGGGGSYNEQFF
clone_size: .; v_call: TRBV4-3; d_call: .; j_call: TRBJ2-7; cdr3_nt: TGCGCCAGCAGCCAAGAGGAGGCAGGAGGCTACGAGCAGTACTTC; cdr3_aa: CASSQEEAGGYEQYF
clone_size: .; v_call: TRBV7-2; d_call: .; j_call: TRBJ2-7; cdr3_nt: TGTGCCAGCAGCCGCACGGACATGGGCCACTACGAGCAGTACTTC; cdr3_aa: CASSRTDMGHYEQYF
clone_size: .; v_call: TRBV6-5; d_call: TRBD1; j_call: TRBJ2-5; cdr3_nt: TGTGCCAGCAGTCCTGCTGGGACAGGGGACGAGACCCAGTACTTC; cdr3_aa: CASSPAGTGDETQYF
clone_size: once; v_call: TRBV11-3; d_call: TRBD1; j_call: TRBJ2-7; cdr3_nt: TGTGCCAGCAGCTCACCGGGACAGGGATACGAGCAGTACTTC; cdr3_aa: CASSSPGQGYEQYF
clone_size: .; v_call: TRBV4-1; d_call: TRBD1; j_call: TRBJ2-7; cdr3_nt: TGCGCCAGCAGCCAAGTCAGGGGGAGCTCCTACGAGCAGTACTTC; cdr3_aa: CASSQVRGSSYEQYF
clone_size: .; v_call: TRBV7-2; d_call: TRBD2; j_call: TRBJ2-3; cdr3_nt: TGTGCCAGCAGGATAGCGGGGGGGTTCACAGATACGCAGTATTTT; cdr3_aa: CASRIAGGFTDTQYF
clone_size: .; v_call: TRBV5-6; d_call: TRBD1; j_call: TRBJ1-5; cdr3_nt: TGTGCCAGCAGCTTGGACAGGGGGCAGCCCCAGCATTTT; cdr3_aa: CASSLDRGQPQHF
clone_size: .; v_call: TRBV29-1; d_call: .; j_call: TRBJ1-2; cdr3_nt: TGCAGCGTTGAATCAGGAGGGCGCGACTATGGCTACACCTTC; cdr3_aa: CSVESGGRDYGYTF
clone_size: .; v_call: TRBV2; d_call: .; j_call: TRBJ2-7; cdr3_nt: TGTGCCAGCAGTGAGAAGCGGTCGGGCTCCTACGAGCAGTACTTC; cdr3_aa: CASSEKRSGSYEQYF
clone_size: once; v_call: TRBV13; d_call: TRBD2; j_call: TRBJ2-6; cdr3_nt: TGTGCCAGCAGCACCCGGACTAGAAAATCCGGGGCCAACGTCCTGACTTTC; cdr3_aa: CASSTRTRKSGANVLTF
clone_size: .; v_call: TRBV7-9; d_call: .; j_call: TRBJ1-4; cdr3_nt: TGTTCCAGCAGCTCTGACAGGCCAACTAATGAAAAACTGTTTTTT; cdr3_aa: CSSSSDRPTNEKLFF
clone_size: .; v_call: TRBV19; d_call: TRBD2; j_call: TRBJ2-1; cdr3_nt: TGTGCCAGTAGTACCTTAGCGGGAGGCTCCTACAATGAGCAGTTCTTC; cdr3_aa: CASSTLAGGSYNEQFF
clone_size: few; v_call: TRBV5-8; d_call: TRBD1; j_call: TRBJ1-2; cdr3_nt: TGTGCCAGCAGCTTGAGGTCGGGACAGGGGGCCGGTGGCTACACCTTC; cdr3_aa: CASSLRSGQGAGGYTF
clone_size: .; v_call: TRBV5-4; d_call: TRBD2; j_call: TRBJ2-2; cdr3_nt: TGTGCCAGCAGCAGCGGGACTAGCGGGGTCGGGGAGCTGTTTTTT; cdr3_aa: CASSSGTSGVGELFF
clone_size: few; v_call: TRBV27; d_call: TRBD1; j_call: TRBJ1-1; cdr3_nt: TGTGCCAGCAGTTGGGGACAGGCGAACACTGAAGCTTTCTTT; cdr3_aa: CASSWGQANTEAFF
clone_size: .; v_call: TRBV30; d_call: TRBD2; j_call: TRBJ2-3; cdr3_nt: TGTGCCTGGAGTCGCGGGGGGGGAGGTACGCAGTATTTT; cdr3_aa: CAWSRGGGGTQYF
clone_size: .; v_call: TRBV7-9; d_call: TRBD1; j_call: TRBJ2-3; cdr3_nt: TGTTCCAGCAGCTTGGACAGGGATGGAGATACGCAGTATTTT; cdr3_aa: CSSSLDRDGDTQYF
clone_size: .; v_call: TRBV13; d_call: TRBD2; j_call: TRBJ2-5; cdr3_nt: TGTGCCAGCAGCTTAGGGGGGGGGACTAGCCGAAGAGAGACCCAGTACTTC; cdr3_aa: CASSLGGGTSRRETQYF
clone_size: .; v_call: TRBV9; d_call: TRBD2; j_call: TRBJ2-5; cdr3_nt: TGTGCCAGCAGCGTGGGACTTCGGACTAGCGGGAGCTTTCGGGGAGAGACCCAGTACTTC; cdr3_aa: CASSVGLRTSGSFRGETQYF
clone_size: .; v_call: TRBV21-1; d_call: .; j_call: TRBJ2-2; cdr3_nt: TGTGCCAGCAGCAAATGCGGGACAGATATAACGAACACCGGGGAGCTGTTTTTT; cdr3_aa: CASSKCGTDITNTGELFF
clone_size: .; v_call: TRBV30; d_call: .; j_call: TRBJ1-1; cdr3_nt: TGTGCCTGGAGTTCCGGGGGGGGCACTGAAGCTTTCTTT; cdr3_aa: CAWSSGGGTEAFF
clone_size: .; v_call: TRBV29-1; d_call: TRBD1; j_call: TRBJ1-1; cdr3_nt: TGCAGCGTTGAACAGGGGGCTATGAACACTGAAGCTTTCTTT; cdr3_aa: CSVEQGAMNTEAFF
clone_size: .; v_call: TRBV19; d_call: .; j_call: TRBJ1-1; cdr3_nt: TGTGCCACCCGAAGGGGGGGTTACGCGGGGGGTGAAGCTTTCTTT; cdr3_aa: CATRRGGYAGGEAFF
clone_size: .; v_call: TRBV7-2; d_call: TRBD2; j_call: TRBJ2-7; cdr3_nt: TGTGCCAGCAGCCGTGGACGGGGGGGATCCTACGAGCAGTACTTC; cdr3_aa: CASSRGRGGSYEQYF
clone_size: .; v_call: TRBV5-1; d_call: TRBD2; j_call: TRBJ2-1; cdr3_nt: TGCGCCAGCAGGCACGGACTAGCGGGAGGAACCTACAATGAGCAGTTCTTC; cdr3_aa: CASRHGLAGGTYNEQFF
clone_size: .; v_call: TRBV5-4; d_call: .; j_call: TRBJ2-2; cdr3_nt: TGTGCCAGCAGCGCCAGGAACCCCGGGGAGCTGTTTTTT; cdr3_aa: CASSARNPGELFF
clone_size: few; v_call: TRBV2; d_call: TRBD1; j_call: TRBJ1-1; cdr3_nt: TGTGCCAGCAGCCAGGACAGGGATACTGAAGCTTTCTTT; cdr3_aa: CASSQDRDTEAFF
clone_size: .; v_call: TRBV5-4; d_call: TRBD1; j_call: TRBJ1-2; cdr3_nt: TGTGCCAGCAGCGGACAGGGGGCTGTTAACTATGGCTACACCTTC; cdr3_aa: CASSGQGAVNYGYTF
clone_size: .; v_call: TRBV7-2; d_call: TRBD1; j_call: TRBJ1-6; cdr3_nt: TGTGCCAGCAGCTTAACAGGGGGCTTTTCACCCCTCCACTTT; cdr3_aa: CASSLTGGFSPLHF
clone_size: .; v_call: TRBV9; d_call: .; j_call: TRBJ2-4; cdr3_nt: TGTGCCAGCAAGGGGGAAGGGGACGGCATTCAGTACTTC; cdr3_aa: CASKGEGDGIQYF